Listed below are T cell receptor beta chains from one sample, sequenced in a study of blood T cells in healthy people across ages. Each CDR3 protein is one row after TCRdb ran MiXCR on the 5' RACE reads. The data contain about 320,000 distinct CDR3 sequences, 25% to 30% of them singletons. The source material was blood. The receptors here all came from a woman in her seventies in good health. Both conserved end residues are part of each CDR3. D genes are given only for firm matches. Not all rows give a size; the values are once, few, many and, for expanded clones, a class.

V: TRBV6-5
D: -
J: TRBJ1-4
size: -
DNA: TGTGCCACCCACGGGGGGCCCGGGGAAAAACTGTTTTTT
CDR3: CATHGGPGEKLFF

V: TRBV28
D: -
J: TRBJ1-1
size: -
DNA: TGTGCCAGCAGCAGCGCTCGGACGGGGAACACTGAAGCTTTCTTT
CDR3: CASSSARTGNTEAFF

V: TRBV20-1
D: -
J: TRBJ1-5
size: few
DNA: TGCAGTGCTAGGGACCTGCAGAGCAATCAGCCCCAGCATTTT
CDR3: CSARDLQSNQPQHF

V: TRBV24-1
D: TRBD1
J: TRBJ2-5
size: many
DNA: TGTGCCACCAGCAGACAGGGCATAGAGACCCAGTACTTC
CDR3: CATSRQGIETQYF

V: TRBV20-1
D: TRBD2
J: TRBJ2-5
size: few
DNA: TGCAGTGCTCCCGCTAGCGGGAGGGCCATGGGGGAGCAGTACTTC
CDR3: CSAPASGRAMGEQYF

V: TRBV12-3/TRBV12-4
D: TRBD1
J: TRBJ2-5
size: -
DNA: TGTGCCAGCAGCTCCAGGACAGGCGAGGGGACCCAGTACTTC
CDR3: CASSSRTGEGTQYF

V: TRBV11-2
D: -
J: TRBJ1-1
size: -
DNA: TGTGCCAGCAGCTTAGAAGGGACTGCACCTGAAGCTTTCTTT
CDR3: CASSLEGTAPEAFF

V: TRBV7-3
D: TRBD2
J: TRBJ2-3
size: few
DNA: TGTGCCAGCAGCTTAGGGCAGAGAGCGGGAGTGGGAGATACGCAGTATTTT
CDR3: CASSLGQRAGVGDTQYF

V: TRBV20-1
D: -
J: TRBJ2-7
size: -
DNA: TGCAGTGCTAGTCTTTCTCGGGGTAGCTACGAGCAGTACTTC
CDR3: CSASLSRGSYEQYF

V: TRBV5-6
D: -
J: TRBJ2-7
size: -
DNA: TGTGCCAGCAGCCCCCAGGGGGGTCTTAGCTCCTACGAGCAGTACTTC
CDR3: CASSPQGGLSSYEQYF

V: TRBV7-2
D: -
J: TRBJ2-1
size: -
DNA: TGTGCCAGCAGCTTAGTATTGGGTGAGCAGTTCTTC
CDR3: CASSLVLGEQFF

V: TRBV6-1
D: -
J: TRBJ2-2
size: -
DNA: TGTGCCAGCAGTACCCTATCCGGTCTTAATGGAAAACTAGTTTACACCGGGGAGCTGTTTTTT
CDR3: CASSTLSGLNGKLVYTGELFF

V: TRBV11-1
D: -
J: TRBJ1-1
size: many
DNA: TGTGCCAGCAGCGGCCCGGGACAATTGAACACTGAAGCTTTCTTT
CDR3: CASSGPGQLNTEAFF

V: TRBV12-3/TRBV12-4
D: -
J: TRBJ1-5
size: few
DNA: TGTGCCAGCAGTTTCCAATTCTCGGCTCTTGGCCATCAGCCCCAGCATTTT
CDR3: CASSFQFSALGHQPQHF

V: TRBV29-1
D: -
J: TRBJ1-1
size: once
DNA: TGCAGCGCGGGGGAAGGAGTTGAAGCTTTCTTT
CDR3: CSAGEGVEAFF

V: TRBV7-2
D: TRBD1
J: TRBJ2-2
size: few
DNA: TGTGCCAGCAGCTCCGACAGGGTATCCGGGGAGCTGTTTTTT
CDR3: CASSSDRVSGELFF

V: TRBV7-2
D: TRBD1
J: TRBJ2-7
size: few
DNA: TGTGCCAGCAGCCTTCAAGGCAGGGGGCAGGACGAGCAGTACTTC
CDR3: CASSLQGRGQDEQYF

V: TRBV10-2
D: -
J: TRBJ1-3
size: few
DNA: TGCGCCAGCAGTGAGGCCTTCGGGGGTGGAAGCACCATATATTTT
CDR3: CASSEAFGGGSTIYF

V: TRBV24-1
D: TRBD2
J: TRBJ2-1
size: once
DNA: TGTGCCACCAGTGATTGGGGTAGCGGGAATTACAATGAGCAGTTCTTC
CDR3: CATSDWGSGNYNEQFF

V: TRBV4-1
D: TRBD2
J: TRBJ2-1
size: -
DNA: TGCGCCAGCAGCCAAGATAAGGAGACTAGCGGGAAGAATGAGCAGTTCTTC
CDR3: CASSQDKETSGKNEQFF

V: TRBV4-1
D: -
J: TRBJ1-4
size: few
DNA: TGCGCCAGCAGCCAAGATCCTATTGTTGAAAAACTGTTTTTT
CDR3: CASSQDPIVEKLFF

V: TRBV6-1
D: TRBD1
J: TRBJ2-5
size: few
DNA: TGTGCCAGCAGTGCAAGACAGGGTGAGACCCAGTACTTC
CDR3: CASSARQGETQYF

V: TRBV14
D: TRBD2
J: TRBJ2-3
size: few
DNA: TGTGCCAGCAGCGAATCACTAGCGGGAGGGAGGAATACGCAGTATTTT
CDR3: CASSESLAGGRNTQYF

V: TRBV5-1
D: TRBD1
J: TRBJ2-2
size: many
DNA: TGCGCCAGCAGCACTACCGGACAGGGCACCGGGGAGCTGTTTTTT
CDR3: CASSTTGQGTGELFF

V: TRBV5-1
D: -
J: TRBJ1-1
size: few
DNA: TGCGCCAGCAGCCTTATAGGGGAGACTGAAGCTTTCTTT
CDR3: CASSLIGETEAFF

V: TRBV29-1
D: -
J: TRBJ2-4
size: many
DNA: TGCAGCGTTGAGCCCCAGATCCGGGGAAACATTCAGTACTTC
CDR3: CSVEPQIRGNIQYF

V: TRBV21-1
D: -
J: TRBJ2-1
size: few
DNA: TGTGCCAGCAGCAAGGGTCCCGGGAGTTCCTACAATGAGCAGTTCTTC
CDR3: CASSKGPGSSYNEQFF

V: TRBV7-3
D: TRBD2
J: TRBJ2-3
size: many
DNA: TGTGCCAGCAGCCTAAACCCCGGGGGGGCAGGCACAGATACGCAGTATTTT
CDR3: CASSLNPGGAGTDTQYF

V: TRBV28
D: -
J: TRBJ2-2
size: -
DNA: TGTGCCAGCAGGGCCTCCGGCGGGGACACCGGGGAGCTGTTTTTT
CDR3: CASRASGGDTGELFF

V: TRBV3-1
D: TRBD2
J: TRBJ2-5
size: few
DNA: TGTGCCAGCAGCCCCCCTAGCGGGACAAAGACCCAGTACTTC
CDR3: CASSPPSGTKTQYF

V: TRBV3-1
D: TRBD2
J: TRBJ2-1
size: few
DNA: TGTGCCAGCAGCCAAGAGGAACTAGCGGGAGGGTTTATCCTAAATGAGCAGTTCTTC
CDR3: CASSQEELAGGFILNEQFF

V: TRBV20-1
D: -
J: TRBJ2-7
size: -
DNA: TGCAGTGCTAGAGACCCACAGGGACGCGAGCAGTACTTC
CDR3: CSARDPQGREQYF

V: TRBV28
D: TRBD2
J: TRBJ2-3
size: -
DNA: TGTGCCAGCAGTTCCCTCGGGGGGAAAGATACGCAGTATTTT
CDR3: CASSSLGGKDTQYF

V: TRBV7-6
D: -
J: TRBJ1-3
size: few
DNA: TGTGCCAGCAGCTCAGGACCGACTAACACCATATATTTT
CDR3: CASSSGPTNTIYF

V: TRBV5-1
D: -
J: TRBJ1-2
size: few
DNA: TGCGCCAGCAGCCAACTGGACGGAATTAGCTACACCTTC
CDR3: CASSQLDGISYTF

V: TRBV28
D: TRBD1
J: TRBJ2-3
size: -
DNA: TGTGCCAGCAGTTTTGGGACAGGGGCTAGCACAGATACGCAGTATTTT
CDR3: CASSFGTGASTDTQYF

V: TRBV7-6
D: -
J: TRBJ1-3
size: few
DNA: TGTGCCAGCAGCTTAGGAGTGGGGTCCAGAACAAGCTCTGGAAACACCATATATTTT
CDR3: CASSLGVGSRTSSGNTIYF

V: TRBV20-1
D: -
J: TRBJ1-4
size: many
DNA: TGCAGTGCTAGACAACGGATGAATGAAAAACTGTTTTTT
CDR3: CSARQRMNEKLFF

V: TRBV25-1
D: -
J: TRBJ2-5
size: -
DNA: TGTGCCAGCAGTGACCCCGGACAGTTCAAGGAGACCCAGTACTTC
CDR3: CASSDPGQFKETQYF

V: TRBV5-1
D: -
J: TRBJ2-3
size: few
DNA: TGCGCCAGCAGTCCCCTGATTGGACCGTCAACTGATACGCAGTATTTT
CDR3: CASSPLIGPSTDTQYF

V: TRBV28
D: -
J: TRBJ1-4
size: -
DNA: TGTGCCAGCAGTTTAGGAGGGATCGGAGGTGAAAAACTGTTTTTT
CDR3: CASSLGGIGGEKLFF

V: TRBV9
D: -
J: TRBJ2-3
size: once
DNA: TGCGCCAGCAGCGCCAGGCCTGGACAGACCACAGATACGCAGTATTTT
CDR3: CASSARPGQTTDTQYF

V: TRBV5-5
D: -
J: TRBJ2-1
size: -
DNA: TGTGCCAGCAGCTTGTTGGTCCAGCAGGGGAATGAGCGGTTCTTC
CDR3: CASSLLVQQGNERFF

V: TRBV20-1
D: -
J: TRBJ2-5
size: -
DNA: TGCAGTCCAGTCGGGGGGCGGTTAGAGACCCAGTACTTC
CDR3: CSPVGGRLETQYF

V: TRBV7-8
D: -
J: TRBJ2-7
size: many
DNA: TGTGCCAGCAGCTTGAGGGGTCACGAGCAGTACTTC
CDR3: CASSLRGHEQYF

V: TRBV5-6
D: -
J: TRBJ1-1
size: -
DNA: TGTGCCAGCAGCACGGGGACACCGAACACTGAAGCTTTCTTT
CDR3: CASSTGTPNTEAFF

V: TRBV7-3
D: -
J: TRBJ1-5
size: -
DNA: TGTGCCAGCAGCCGGACCAGCGATCAGCCCCAGCATTTT
CDR3: CASSRTSDQPQHF

V: TRBV18
D: -
J: TRBJ1-6
size: many
DNA: TGTGCCAGCTCACCACCGGGGCAGGGTAATTCACCCCTCCACTTT
CDR3: CASSPPGQGNSPLHF

V: TRBV3-1
D: -
J: TRBJ1-2
size: few
DNA: TGTGCCAGCAGCCAAGGATACGTCGGGACCTTC
CDR3: CASSQGYVGTF

V: TRBV6-1
D: -
J: TRBJ2-4
size: -
DNA: TGTGCCAGCAGTGAACGACAGGGAGGAAACATTCAGTACTTC
CDR3: CASSERQGGNIQYF